Listed below are T cell receptor beta chains from one sample, sequenced in a study of T cell responses to AZD1222 COVID-19 vaccine. TCRdb's copy holds only in-frame clones and misses some; the assay was immunoSEQ multiplex PCR. The table records 120,000 or so clones, approximately 90% of them present only once. Here the sequenced sample was peripheral blood, taken on day 0 of AZD1222 vaccination. The receptors derive from an adult in good health. Both conserved end residues are part of each CDR3. The order of the fields is clone size, V gene, D gene, J gene, CDR3 DNA, CDR3 protein. A D gene is named only where the DNA matches it firmly. Rows give clone size only sometimes, using once, few, many, or a class for an expanded clone.

NA,TRBV7-6,NA,TRBJ1-4,TGTGCCAGCAGCTTATCGGCGGGGACCTCAGAAAAACTGTTTTTT,CASSLSAGTSEKLFF
once,TRBV11-3,TRBD1,TRBJ2-1,TGTGCCAGCAGCTTAGGAGCCGGGACAGGGGCTGGGTACAATGAGCAGTTCTTC,CASSLGAGTGAGYNEQFF
once,TRBV9,TRBD1,TRBJ2-3,TGTGCCAGCAGCCCAACCGGGACAGCTCCAGATACGCAGTATTTT,CASSPTGTAPDTQYF
NA,TRBV30,NA,TRBJ2-3,TGTGCTCTGCAGCCCTCAGGGGTCACAGATACGCAGTATTTT,CALQPSGVTDTQYF
NA,TRBV7-8,NA,TRBJ1-5,TGTGCCAGCAGCCCCCGGGGGAAGGCTGGTCAGCCCCAGCATTTT,CASSPRGKAGQPQHF
NA,TRBV5-4,NA,TRBJ1-1,TGTGCCAGCAGCATGCGGGACACTGAAGCTTTCTTT,CASSMRDTEAFF
NA,TRBV9,TRBD2,TRBJ2-1,TGTGCCAGCAGCGTAGCCCGGGGGGGGGCCAATGAGCAGTTCTTC,CASSVARGGANEQFF
NA,TRBV15,TRBD1,TRBJ2-7,TGTGCCACCAGTACCCATCCATGGGGACAGAGTTCCTACGAGCAGTACTTC,CATSTHPWGQSSYEQYF
NA,TRBV11-2,TRBD1,TRBJ1-2,TGTGCCAGCAGCTCAACAGGGGTCGGGGAATATGGCTACACCTTC,CASSSTGVGEYGYTF
NA,TRBV2,NA,TRBJ1-1,TGTGCCAGCAGTGGCGGCGGCAGCCGGAGCAACACTGAAGCTTTCTTT,CASSGGGSRSNTEAFF
NA,TRBV7-2,NA,TRBJ1-1,TGTGCCAGCAGCTTAGGAGGGCTTGTCCCTGAAGCTTTCTTT,CASSLGGLVPEAFF
NA,TRBV6-5,NA,TRBJ1-2,TGTGCCAGCAGTTACGGGGGCTATGGCTACACCTTC,CASSYGGYGYTF
NA,TRBV11-1,NA,TRBJ2-2,TGTGCCAGCAGCTTAGAGGACACCGGGGAGCTGTTTTTT,CASSLEDTGELFF
NA,TRBV5-1,NA,TRBJ1-2,TGCGCCAGCAAGAGAACGGGGGGCTCACAATCTGGCTACACCTTC,CASKRTGGSQSGYTF
NA,TRBV7-9,TRBD1,TRBJ2-7,TGTGCCAGCAGCCTTGACAGGGGGCGCTTCAACGAGCAGTACTTC,CASSLDRGRFNEQYF
NA,TRBV18,TRBD1,TRBJ2-7,TGTGCCAGCTGTGACAGGGTTGAGGGCGAGCAGTACTTC,CASCDRVEGEQYF
NA,TRBV19,NA,TRBJ1-5,TGTGCCAGTAGTATACGGGGGGCAACACAGCCCCAGCATTTT,CASSIRGATQPQHF
NA,TRBV2,NA,TRBJ1-4,TGTGCCAGCAGGAACAGAATCTCAACTAATGAAAAACTGTTTTTT,CASRNRISTNEKLFF
NA,TRBV30,NA,TRBJ1-3,TGTGCCTGGAGACAGAGGGGCACCCGAACTGGAAACACCATATATTTT,CAWRQRGTRTGNTIYF
NA,TRBV7-9,NA,TRBJ1-2,TGTGCCAGCAGCCTCACCGAGGCTGTGAGCTATGGCTACACCTTC,CASSLTEAVSYGYTF
NA,TRBV6-5,NA,TRBJ2-4,TGTGCCAGCAGTCGGATCAGTGGGGTAGGAAACATTCAGTACTTC,CASSRISGVGNIQYF
NA,TRBV5-4,NA,TRBJ1-6,TGTGCCAGCAGCTTCGGATCAAGCAACTATAATTCACCCCTCCACTTT,CASSFGSSNYNSPLHF
NA,TRBV18,NA,TRBJ2-5,TGTGCCAGCTCACGATCCTCTCAAGAGACCCAGTACTTC,CASSRSSQETQYF
NA,TRBV19,TRBD1,TRBJ2-7,TGTGCCAGTAGTGTCCGGGACAGGGTAGCCTACGAGCAGTACTTC,CASSVRDRVAYEQYF
NA,TRBV7-8,NA,TRBJ2-7,TGTGCCAGCAGCTTAGGCACTGGGGTGGCCAACGAGCAGTACTTC,CASSLGTGVANEQYF
NA,TRBV14,NA,TRBJ2-7,TGTGCCAGCAGCCATTCGGAGGCTTACGAGCAGTACTTC,CASSHSEAYEQYF
NA,TRBV7-6,TRBD1,TRBJ2-7,TGTGCCAGCAGCCCTTTGACAGGGGCCCATGACGGTCTCTACGAGCAGTACTTC,CASSPLTGAHDGLYEQYF
NA,TRBV6-7,TRBD1,TRBJ1-1,TGTGCCAGCAGTCAAAATCCGGGACAGGGGAACAATACTTTGAACACTGAAGCTTTCTTT,CASSQNPGQGNNTLNTEAFF
NA,TRBV3-1/TRBV3-2,NA,TRBJ2-5,TGTGCCAGCAGCTTCGGGGAGACCCAGTACTTC,CASSFGETQYF
NA,TRBV2,NA,TRBJ1-6,TGTGCCAGCTCGGGGCCGGCTACCGCGGATAATTCACCCCTCCACTTT,CASSGPATADNSPLHF
few,TRBV27,TRBD2,TRBJ2-7,TGTGCCAGCAGGTACCCGGTAGCGGGGTCCGACGAGCAGTACTTC,CASRYPVAGSDEQYF
NA,TRBV24-1,NA,TRBJ1-5,TGTGCCACCCAGATATCAGGGAGCAATCAGCCCCAGCATTTT,CATQISGSNQPQHF
NA,TRBV7-2,TRBD1,TRBJ2-7,TGTGCCAGCAGCTTAGATCGGACAGGGAACGAGCAGTACTTC,CASSLDRTGNEQYF
NA,TRBV7-9,NA,TRBJ1-5,TGTGCCAGCAGCGAGGGGGATCAGCCCCAGCATTTT,CASSEGDQPQHF
NA,TRBV6-5,TRBD2,TRBJ2-1,TGTGCCAGCAAAATGACTAGCAACTCCTACAATGAGCAGTTCTTC,CASKMTSNSYNEQFF
NA,TRBV7-2,NA,TRBJ1-2,TGTGCCAGCAGCACATACACGAACTATGGCTACACCTTC,CASSTYTNYGYTF
NA,TRBV19,TRBD1,TRBJ2-1,TGTGCCAGTAGTATTGGACAGGGGTTTTACAATGAGCAGTTCTTC,CASSIGQGFYNEQFF
NA,TRBV6-5,NA,TRBJ1-4,TGTGCCAGCACTTACAGGGCCGAGGGAGAAAAACTGTTTTTT,CASTYRAEGEKLFF
NA,TRBV5-4,TRBD1,TRBJ2-7,TGTGCCAGCAGCCTGGGACAGGAAAGGCAGTACTTC,CASSLGQERQYF
NA,TRBV2,NA,TRBJ1-4,TGTGCCAGCAGGATACTCTGGACGGCCGCGAATGAAAAACTGTTTTTT,CASRILWTAANEKLFF
NA,TRBV24-1,TRBD1,TRBJ2-7,TGTGCCACCAGTGCGTCGGGGACAGCCCTCGGCGAGCAGTACTTC,CATSASGTALGEQYF